This T cell receptor beta chain derives from a study of blood T cells in healthy people across ages. Overall study: Per two T cells, template switching captured roughly one barcoded beta molecule.

A note on this clonotype: Its antigen remains unknown.

Primers used in a second PCR of roughly 6 to 11 cycles were a sample-barcoded 5' primer and a J-beta primer mix. One entry per CDR3 protein results from TCRdb running MiXCR on the 5' RACE reads. The sample carries hundreds of thousands of distinct CDR3 sequences, 35% to 40% recorded once. Study conclusions and caveats: The study could not conclusively compare naive and antigen-experienced cells, given its unsorted PBMCs. Older age went with lower TCR beta diversity per million T cells, in a roughly linear way.

The specimen sequenced was blood. This clonotype was sampled from a man between 18 and 29 years old in good health.

The CDR3 nucleotides are TGTGCCAGCAGTCCCATCTCCTACCACAATGAGCAGTACTTC. This translates into CASSPISYHNEQYF. This sequence joins TRBV27 and TRBJ2-5; D gene uncertain. CDR3 length equals 14 residues. Trimming took 5 bases from V and 11 from J, leaving 21 bases between them. The germline gives CDR1 MNHEY, CDR2 SMNVEV (reference sequence).